Shown below are 11 T cell receptor beta chains from a single sample sequenced in a study of cytomegalovirus exposure and HLA in healthy donors. The PCR had 60 Vbeta and 13 Jbeta primers. Only in-frame clones appear in the TCRdb table, and some are missing; sequencing was by immunoSEQ multiplex PCR. The data show about 76,000 clones, roughly four fifths seen once. Sequences were obtained from PBMCs. These TCRs come from a male donor in good health and CMV-seropositive.

The chain has TRBV6-5 and TRBJ2-7, with 8 positions matching TRBD1. Trimming at V came to 2 bases and at J to 2 bases, leaving 5 bases not matched to a gene. Germline V gene sequence: CDR1 MNHEY, CDR2 SVGAGI. The CDR3 covers 15 residues. Written as DNA, the CDR3 is TGTGCCAGCAGTTACGACGGCAGGGGGCCCTACGAGCAGTACTTC. Its translation: CASSYDGRGPYEQYF.

DNA of the CDR3: TGTGCCAGTAAGGGAGGCTCCTCAGCCAAAAACATTCAGTACTTC. It specifies CASKGGSSAKNIQYF. V is TRBV19 and J is TRBJ2-4, with a weak D call TRBD2 (6 bases). The CDR3 contains 15 residues. Trimming took 7 bases from V and 0 from J, leaving 13 bases between them. Germline V gene sequence: CDR1 LNHDA, CDR2 SQIVND (reference sequence). Filled out from reference TRBV19 and TRBJ2-4, the complete variable domain reads DGGITQSPKYLFRKEGQNVTLSCEQNLNHDAMYWYRQDPGQGLRLIYYSQIVNDFQKGDIAEGYSVSREKKESFPLTVTSAQKNPTAFYLCASKGGSSAKNIQYFGAGTRLSVL.

This rearrangement joins TRBV4-1 to TRBJ1-4, with a possible D match to TRBD1 (6 bases). This CDR3 is built from 15 residues. The germline V and J ends were trimmed by 0 bases and 1 base, with 6 bases remaining between them. Germline assignment: CDR1 MGHRA and CDR2 YSYEKL. The CDR3 DNA follows: TGCGCCAGCAGCCAAGACAGGGGAACTAATGAAAAACTGTTTTTT. This gives the protein CASSQDRGTNEKLFF.

This clone was observed a few times. The chain carries TRBV5-1 and TRBJ2-1, with 9 bases lining up with TRBD1. The CDR3 contains 15 residues. CDR1 and CDR2 (germline): SGHRS, YFSETQ. The trim removed 4 bases at V and 6 bases at J, leaving 8 bases unmatched. The CDR3 DNA follows: TGCGCCAGCAGCCTGCACGGACAGGGGTTCAATGAGCAGTTCTTC. Translating it yields CASSLHGQGFNEQFF.

V usage is TRBV5-4 and J usage is TRBJ2-1, with a possible D match to TRBD1 (5 bases). Trimming shortened V by 1 base and J by 1 base, and 9 bases separated the two germline ends. Germline V gene data show CDR1 as SGHNT and CDR2 as YYREEE (reference sequence). The CDR3 totals 15 residues. This CDR3 reads CASSLSQGSYNEQFF. Here the CDR3 DNA reads TGTGCCAGCAGCTTGTCTCAGGGATCCTACAATGAGCAGTTCTTC.

The V call is TRBV7-9, the J call TRBJ2-5; D is possibly TRBD1 (6 bases). Germline V lookup: CDR1 SEHNR, CDR2 FQNEAQ (reference sequence). Trimming stripped 2 bases from V and 5 bases from J, with 15 bases between. The CDR3 is 15 residues long. CDR3 sequence: CASSLRQGRGETQYF. CDR3 bases: TGTGCCAGCAGCTTAAGGCAGGGAAGGGGGGAGACCCAGTACTTC.

The chain is built from TRBV11-2 and TRBJ1-1; no reliable D call. V was clipped by 0 bases and J by 4 bases, with 12 bases between them. Germline V gene sequence: CDR1 SGHAT, CDR2 FQNNGV. The CDR3 is 15 amino acids. The chain's CDR3 is CASSLEGGLGTEAFF. The CDR3 DNA follows: TGTGCCAGCAGCTTAGAGGGCGGGCTTGGCACTGAAGCTTTCTTT.

The genes are TRBV4-3 and TRBJ2-1; 7 bases are a match to TRBD2. Per germline, CDR1 LGHNA and CDR2 YSLEER. The CDR3 contains 13 residues. V was pared by 2 bases and J by 9 bases, with 4 bases of the junction left unmatched. The CDR3 loop is CASSQQGLPEQFF. The CDR3 DNA reads as TGCGCCAGCAGCCAACAGGGACTACCTGAGCAGTTCTTC.

The chain employs TRBV12-5 and TRBJ2-1; D is possibly TRBD2 (6 bases). Between the trimmed V and J ends, which lost 0 bases and 10 bases, there was a span of 22 bases. The V gene's germline CDR1 is LGHNT and CDR2 FRNRAP. The CDR3 is 17 residues long. DNA of the CDR3: TGTGCTAGTGGTTTGGTACGGGGGAGTGGGATTGTGAACGAGCAGTTCTTC. Translated, it gives CASGLVRGSGIVNEQFF.

The chain couples TRBV7-3 to TRBJ2-1; 13 positions match TRBD2. Losses at the gene ends were 3 bases for V and 9 bases for J; bases not matched to a gene: 5. The CDR3 loop spans 15 amino acids. Looked up from germline, CDR1 is SGHTA and CDR2 is FQGTGA. The CDR3 is CASSFGLAGVREQFF. In nucleotides, the CDR3 is TGTGCCAGCAGCTTCGGACTAGCGGGAGTTCGTGAGCAGTTCTTC.

In this sample, this clone turned up a few times. This sequence joins TRBV27 and TRBJ2-7, with D possibly TRBD2 on 6 matching bases. V lost 6 bases and J 2 bases, leaving 17 bases between the germline ends. The CDR3 is 15 residues long. CDR1 and CDR2 (germline): MNHEY, SMNVEV (reference sequence). CDR3 residues: CASSVGAGPTYEQYF. The DNA of the CDR3 is TGTGCCAGCAGCGTAGGCGCGGGGCCCACCTACGAGCAGTACTTC.